This T cell receptor (beta chain) appears in the sequencing data of a study of blood T cell repertoires in COVID-19. Overall study context: Material from acute and convalescent COVID-19 was sourced from the United States, Italy and Spain. Nucleic acid was either cDNA or gDNA, and it came from T cells, B-cell-depleted T cells, or PBMCs.

With 2 bases clipped from V and 3 bases from J, the junction kept 11 bases outside the gene matches. There are 18 residues in the CDR3. CDR1 and CDR2 from the germline V gene are SGHVS and FNYEAQ. In the original analysis: Reference gene primer amplification yielded estimated nucleated cell counts. Profiling relied on immunoSEQ multiplex PCR, and the TCRdb table lists in-frame clones only, not all of them. That table gives V, J and clone size, and the DNA gave D and trimming. The sample holds 190,000 or so clones, 78% seen once. The source of this sequence is a woman of 80 years or more with active or convalescent COVID-19. The chain employs TRBV7-6 and TRBJ2-3; TRBD2 aligns across 10 bases. The sample was peripheral blood. CDR3 DNA sequence: TGTGCCAGCAGCTTATATCAGAGGGGACTAGCGCCGACAGATACGCAGTATTTT. Protein product: CASSLYQRGLAPTDTQYF.